This T cell receptor beta chain emerged from a study of spatial heterogeneity in lung cancer. Each TCR cDNA molecule carried a unique molecular identifier. Each CDR3 protein is one row after TCRdb ran MiXCR on the 5' RACE reads. The table records approximately 92,000 distinct CDR3 sequences, 9.5% to 15% of them present only once. Sample time point: sample taken at primary tumor resection. There were roughly 78 donors, all of them untreated patients with early-stage non-small cell lung cancer. Researchers sequenced whole RNA taken from tumor, nontumor lung or frozen PBMC without sorting. Germline lookup yields CDR1 SGHTA and CDR2 FQGTGA. This CDR3 is 15 amino acids long. Trimming took 1 base from V and 5 from J, leaving 15 bases between them.

This specimen was PBMCs, taken at surgery. The clonotype was recovered from a male donor with early-stage non-small cell lung cancer. V and J are TRBV7-3 and TRBJ2-7, with D uncertain. The CDR3 DNA follows: TGTGCCAGCAGCTTAAGTGGAACCACGAACGACGAGCAGTACTTC. It is translated as CASSLSGTTNDEQYF.